These 23 T cell receptor beta chains were sequenced from one sample in a study of cytomegalovirus exposure and HLA in healthy donors. Primers for the PCR totalled 60 Vbeta and 13 Jbeta. Assay used: immunoSEQ multiplex PCR; TCRdb lists only in-frame clones, some missing. The sample comprises over 200,000 clones, more than 75% of which are singletons, and roughly 1.3% rests with the top ten. Sequenced sample: PBMCs. The origin of the receptors is a human donor in good health.

The rearrangement joins TRBV19 to TRBJ1-5, with 8 bases that match TRBD1. This CDR3 is built from 15 residues. Germline CDR1 and CDR2: LNHDA and SQIVND (reference sequence). V gave up 5 bases and J gave up 2 bases; unmatched junction bases: 5. The DNA for the CDR3 is TGTGCCAGTAGTGCGGGGACAGGTCGCAATCAGCCCCAGCATTTT. Amino acids: CASSAGTGRNQPQHF.

This chain connects TRBV7-8 to TRBJ1-1; 9 positions match TRBD1. The CDR3 totals 17 residues. Germline-derived CDR1 and CDR2 are SGHVS and FQNEAQ. V gave up 4 bases and J gave up 0 bases; unmatched junction bases: 9. The CDR3 DNA sequence: TGTGCCAGCAGCTCCGTCCCGGGACAGGGTATGAACACTGAAGCTTTCTTT. Residues: CASSSVPGQGMNTEAFF.

The chain has TRBV7-6 and TRBJ2-5; maybe TRBD2 (5 bases). CDR1 SGHVS and CDR2 FNYEAQ come from the germline V gene. V was clipped by 3 bases and J by 5 bases, with 13 bases between them. This CDR3 is built from 14 residues. Written as DNA, the CDR3 is TGTGCCAGCAGCTTTGTCGAGGGTCAGGAGACCCAGTACTTC. This codes for CASSFVEGQETQYF.

The rearrangement links TRBV18 to TRBJ2-1; D is unclear. CDR3 length equals 15 residues. V lost 0 bases to trimming and J lost 7 bases, with 13 bases between them. CDR1 and CDR2 (germline): KGHSH, LQKENI. The CDR3 reads CASSPPPLGVNEQFF. The CDR3 DNA reads TGTGCCAGCTCACCACCCCCCCTAGGAGTAAATGAGCAGTTCTTC.

This clone was observed a single time. The chain combines TRBV28 with TRBJ1-3, with a possible D match to TRBD1 (5 bases). Trimming left V 6 bases short and J 0 bases short, with 27 bases between. This CDR3 comprises 20 residues. Germline CDR1 reads MDHEN; CDR2 reads SYDVKM. The CDR3 loop reads CASRSPLGGVRSSSGNTIYF. The CDR3 coding sequence is TGTGCCAGCAGATCACCCTTGGGGGGAGTTCGGTCGAGCTCTGGAAACACCATATATTTT.

This chain connects TRBV6-1 to TRBJ1-5, with D possibly TRBD1 on 5 matching bases. Germline V gene sequence: CDR1 MNHNS, CDR2 SASEGT. Deletions cut 3 bases from V and 10 bases from J, with 10 bases between. The CDR3 is 12 amino acids. The CDR3 region is CASSDTGRPQHF. CDR3 sequence (DNA): TGTGCCAGCAGTGACACAGGTCGACCCCAGCATTTT.

This rearrangement joins TRBV19 to TRBJ1-2, with 8 bases fitting TRBD1. There are 15 residues in the CDR3. From germline, CDR1 is LNHDA and CDR2 SQIVND (reference sequence). Trimming took 7 bases from V and 7 from J; bases not matched to a gene: 14. Written as DNA, the CDR3 is TGTGCCAGTAATCCGAAACTCACGACAGGGGCTGGCTACACCTTC. The encoded protein is CASNPKLTTGAGYTF.

V and J are TRBV5-4 and TRBJ2-2; 7 positions match TRBD2. Germline CDR1 SGHNT, CDR2 YYREEE (reference sequence). The V and J ends lost 0 bases and 6 bases, in that order; junction bases with no gene match: 5. The CDR3 is 15 residues long. The CDR3 loop is CASSLVAGDAGELFF. The DNA for the CDR3 is TGTGCCAGCAGCTTGGTTGCGGGAGATGCCGGGGAGCTGTTTTTT.

There are a few counts of this clone. This sequence joins TRBV6-5 and TRBJ1-3; D is undetermined. The CDR3 contains 14 residues. V lost 6 bases and J lost 0, with 9 bases in between. CDR1 is MNHEY, CDR2 SVGAGI, per germline. CDR3 loop: CASRERFSGNTIYF. The DNA for the CDR3 is TGTGCCAGCAGGGAGCGATTCTCTGGAAACACCATATATTTT.

The chain joins TRBV10-3 to TRBJ2-7, with TRBD1 matching 7 bases. The germline CDR1 and CDR2 sequences are ENHRY and SYGVKD. The J segment lost 7 bases and the V segment lost 5 bases, leaving 5 bases of the junction unmatched. CDR3 length: 12 amino acids. CDR3 bases: TGTGCCATCAGTCCACAGGGGTGGGAGCAGTACTTC. It is translated as CAISPQGWEQYF.

This rearrangement joins TRBV11-2 to TRBJ1-3, with no clear D. The CDR3 is 14 amino acids. CDR1 and CDR2 (germline): SGHAT, FQNNGV. V shed 3 bases and J shed 4 bases, with 10 bases lying between them. CDR3 in DNA: TGTGCCAGCAGCTTCGCGGAAAGGGGAAACACCATATATTTT. Protein sequence: CASSFAERGNTIYF.

This clone was observed once. The chain has TRBV18 and TRBJ2-7; 9 bases are a match to TRBD2. The CDR3 length is 16 residues. The V gene's germline CDR1 is KGHSH and CDR2 LQKENI. V lost 3 bases, J lost 3 bases, and 9 bases stayed unmatched. The CDR3 spells CASSPSGRRSYYEQYF. For the CDR3, the DNA is TGTGCCAGCTCACCTAGCGGGAGAAGGAGTTACTACGAGCAGTACTTC.

The V call is TRBV2, the J call TRBJ2-1, with 8 bases aligning to TRBD1. Trimming removed 6 bases from V and 7 bases from J; junction bases left unmatched: 5. Germline loops: CDR1 SNHLY, CDR2 FYNNEI. The CDR3 is 13 residues long. CDR3 residues: CASSGQGANEQFF. The CDR3 DNA sequence: TGTGCCAGCAGCGGACAGGGAGCTAATGAGCAGTTCTTC. Full variable domain (missing parts from reference TRBV2 and TRBJ2-1): EPEVTQTPSHQVTQMGQEVILRCVPISNHLYFYWYRQILGQKVEFLVSFYNNEISEKSEIFDDQFSVERPDGSNFTLKIRSTKLEDSAMYFCASSGQGANEQFFGPGTRLTVL.

This chain uses TRBV5-1 with TRBJ2-5, with TRBD1 matching 8 bases. Germline-derived CDR1 and CDR2 are SGHRS and YFSETQ. This CDR3 region has 15 residues. Germline trimming cut 4 bases from V and 5 bases from J; bases unmatched to any gene: 10. Written as DNA, the CDR3 is TGCGCCAGCAGCCGACAGGGGCAACAGGGGGAGACCCAGTACTTC. Protein sequence: CASSRQGQQGETQYF.

This chain joins TRBV18 and TRBJ2-5; 11 positions agree with TRBD2. V lost 5 bases to trimming and J lost 4 bases; unmatched junction nucleotides: 6. The CDR3 consists of 15 residues. Germline V gene lookup returns CDR1 KGHSH and CDR2 LQKENI. CDR3 amino acids: CASSSVAGGRETQYF. As DNA, the CDR3 is TGTGCCAGCTCATCAGTAGCGGGAGGGCGAGAGACCCAGTACTTC.

This chain connects TRBV15 to TRBJ2-7, with 8 bases identical to TRBD2. The ends lost 1 base at V and 1 base at J; junction bases unmatched: 3. This CDR3 spans 15 amino acids. The germline V gene encodes CDR1 LNHNV and CDR2 YYDKDF (reference sequence). The CDR3 reads CATSRVTSGSYEQYF. The CDR3 DNA is TGTGCCACCAGCAGAGTAACTAGCGGATCCTACGAGCAGTACTTC.

The rearrangement uses TRBV30 and TRBJ1-5, with a possible D match to TRBD1 (5 bases). Germline lookup yields CDR1 GTSNPN and CDR2 SVGIG (reference sequence). The CDR3 runs 13 residues. Between the trimmed V and J ends, which lost 2 bases and 6 bases, there was a span of 11 bases. CDR3 region: CAWSHRSSQPQHF. CDR3 bases: TGTGCCTGGAGTCACAGGTCCAGTCAGCCCCAGCATTTT.

This sequence joins TRBV14 and TRBJ2-7, with a possible D match to TRBD2 (6 bases). This CDR3 spans 14 amino acids. Trimming pared 6 bases from V and 3 bases from J, leaving 15 bases between. CDR1 and CDR2 from the germline V gene are SGHDN and FVKESK. CDR3 amino acids: CASSPRENFYEQYF. The CDR3 region has the DNA TGTGCCAGCAGTCCCCGGGAGAACTTCTACGAGCAGTACTTC.

This chain uses TRBV27 with TRBJ2-7; D gene ambiguous. The germline V gene encodes CDR1 MNHEY and CDR2 SMNVEV (reference sequence). This CDR3 contains 12 residues. V was shortened by 4 bases and J by 6 bases, with 10 bases between the two germline ends. This CDR3 is CASSSTPLEQYF. CDR3 DNA: TGTGCCAGCAGTTCTACTCCCCTCGAGCAGTACTTC.

The chain uses TRBV5-1 and TRBJ2-3; D is ambiguous. The CDR3 totals 14 residues. The V end was cut by 2 bases, the J end by 0 bases, with 7 bases between. The germline V gene encodes CDR1 SGHRS and CDR2 YFSETQ. CDR3 in DNA: TGCGCCAGCAGCTTACAACCAAGCACAGATACGCAGTATTTT. It encodes CASSLQPSTDTQYF. Supplemented by reference TRBV5-1 and TRBJ2-3, the full variable domain reads KAGVTQTPRYLIKTRGQQVTLSCSPISGHRSVSWYQQTPGQGLQFLFEYFSETQRNKGNFPGRFSGRQFSNSRSEMNVSTLELGDSALYLCASSLQPSTDTQYFGPGTRLTVL.

This clone turned up a few times. The chain employs TRBV4-2 and TRBJ1-5; the match to TRBD1 covers 8 bases. Germline CDR1 reads LGHNA; CDR2 reads YNFKEQ. This CDR3 has 14 amino acids. V gave up 3 bases and J gave up 6 bases; unmatched junction bases: 4. The CDR3 DNA reads TGTGCCAGCAGCCACGACAGGGGCTCTCAGCCCCAGCATTTT. It is translated as CASSHDRGSQPQHF.

As regards this clone: The identical CDR3 is also encoded by other nucleotide sequences in the sample. CDR3 sequence reads: CATSRDQGYEQYF. The CDR3 nucleotides read TGTGCCACCAGCAGAGATCAGGGCTACGAGCAGTACTTC. J is TRBJ2-7 and V is TRBV15; TRBD1 is a possible D gene (5 bases). The CDR3 has 13 amino acids. Trimming took off 0 bases at V and 3 bases at J, with 6 bases between the two ends. In germline, CDR1 is LNHNV, CDR2 YYDKDF (reference sequence).

Notes on this clone: Additional DNA sequences in this sample encode the identical CDR3. V is TRBV6-5 and J is TRBJ1-1; D is unclear. The length of the CDR3 is 15 residues. Germline CDR1 MNHEY, CDR2 SVGAGI. V was shortened by 0 bases and J by 0 bases, with 8 bases between the two germline ends. The CDR3 spells CASSYSGTVNTEAFF. DNA of the CDR3: TGTGCCAGCAGTTACTCGGGCACGGTGAACACTGAAGCTTTCTTT.